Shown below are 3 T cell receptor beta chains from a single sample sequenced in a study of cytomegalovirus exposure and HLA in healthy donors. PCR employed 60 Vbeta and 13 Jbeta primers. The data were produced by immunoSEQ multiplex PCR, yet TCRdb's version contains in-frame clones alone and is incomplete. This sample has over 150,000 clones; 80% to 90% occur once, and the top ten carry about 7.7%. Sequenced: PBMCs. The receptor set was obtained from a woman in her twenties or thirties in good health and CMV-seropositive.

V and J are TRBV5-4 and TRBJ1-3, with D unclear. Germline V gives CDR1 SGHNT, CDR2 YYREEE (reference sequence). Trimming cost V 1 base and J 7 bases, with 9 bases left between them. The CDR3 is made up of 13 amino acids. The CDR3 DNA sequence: TGTGCCAGCAGCTTGTCCAATGAGAACACCATATATTTT. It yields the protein CASSLSNENTIYF.

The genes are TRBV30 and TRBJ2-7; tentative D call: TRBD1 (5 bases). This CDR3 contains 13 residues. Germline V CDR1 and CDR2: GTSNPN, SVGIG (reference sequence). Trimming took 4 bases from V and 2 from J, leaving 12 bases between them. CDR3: CAWTAGNTYEQYF. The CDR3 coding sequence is TGTGCCTGGACGGCAGGGAATACCTACGAGCAGTACTTC.

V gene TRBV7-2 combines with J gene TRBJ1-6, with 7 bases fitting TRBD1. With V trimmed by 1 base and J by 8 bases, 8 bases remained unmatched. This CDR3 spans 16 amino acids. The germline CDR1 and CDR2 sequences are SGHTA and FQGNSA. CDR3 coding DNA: TGTGCCAGCAGCTTAGTGGCCGGGACAGACTATTCACCCCTCCACTTT. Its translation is CASSLVAGTDYSPLHF.